This T cell receptor (beta chain) derives from a study of cytomegalovirus exposure and HLA in healthy donors. Study-wide findings and caveats: The likely explanation for a cluster of highly shared sequence variants was sequencing artifact. The number of N-insertions in an Asian-associated ancestry cluster was reportedly below the approximately 690-donor mean in a later analysis.

The PCR ran on 60 Vbeta and 13 Jbeta primers. Assay: immunoSEQ multiplex PCR; the TCRdb copy retains only in-frame clones and omits some. Among over 100,000 clones, 73% were seen once, and the ten largest hold more than 0.7%. Comment on this clone: The antigen remains undetermined.

V lost 6 bases, J lost 5 bases, and 7 bases lay in between. Per germline, CDR1 SNHLY and CDR2 FYNNEI. This CDR3 has 11 residues. The clonotype comes from a woman aged 30 to 39 in good health and CMV-seronegative. Sequenced material: PBMCs. This sequence joins TRBV2 and TRBJ2-5; no definite D call. CDR3 region: CASRGEETQYF. The CDR3 DNA reads as TGTGCCAGCAGGGGCGAGGAGACCCAGTACTTC.